This T cell receptor (beta chain) originates from a study of cytomegalovirus exposure and HLA in healthy donors. Study-wide results and caveats: A later analysis by the authors found several of the most significant clusters apparently linked to common viral pathogens. Trimming of TCR beta V- and J-genes showed a link, identified in a later analysis, to a missense DCLRE1C variant. In an earlier analysis, most TCR beta V segments were productive about 87% or about 30% of the time. Listed as cytomegalovirus-associated were 150 to 200 TCR beta chains.

In the case of this clone: Antigen specificity is unknown.

V lost 0 bases to trimming and J lost 1 base; unmatched junction nucleotides: 3. This CDR3 contains 16 residues. Germline V gene sequence: CDR1 SGHRS, CDR2 YFSETQ. Researchers ran the PCR with 60 Vbeta and 13 Jbeta primers. The data were produced by immunoSEQ multiplex PCR, yet TCRdb's version contains in-frame clones alone and is incomplete. Here the sample spans about 100,000 clones, more than 65% being singletons. The chain has TRBV5-1 and TRBJ2-1, with 8 bases identical to TRBD2. Material: PBMCs. This clonotype was obtained from a woman aged 18-35 years in good health and CMV-seropositive. The CDR3 is CASSLAGGASYNEQFF. CDR3 in DNA: TGCGCCAGCAGCTTGGCGGGGGGGGCGTCCTACAATGAGCAGTTCTTC.